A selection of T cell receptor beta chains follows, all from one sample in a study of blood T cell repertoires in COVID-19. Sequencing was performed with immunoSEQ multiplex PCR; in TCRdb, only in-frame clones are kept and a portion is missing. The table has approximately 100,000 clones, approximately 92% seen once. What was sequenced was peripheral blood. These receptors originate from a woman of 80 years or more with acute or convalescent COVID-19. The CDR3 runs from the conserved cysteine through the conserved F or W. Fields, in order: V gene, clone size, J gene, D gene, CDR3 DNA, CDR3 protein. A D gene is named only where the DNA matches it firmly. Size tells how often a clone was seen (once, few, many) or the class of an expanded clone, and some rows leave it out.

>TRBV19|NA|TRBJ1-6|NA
TGTGCCAGTAGCCTCACAGGAGTCGCGAATTCACCCCTCCACTTT
CASSLTGVANSPLHF
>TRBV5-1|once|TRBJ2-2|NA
TGCGCCAGCAGCTTGGATAGGGGAGGCGGGGAGCTGTTTTTT
CASSLDRGGGELFF
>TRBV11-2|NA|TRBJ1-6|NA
TGTGCCAGCAGCTTAGAGATCCCTGGGAGCTCCTATAATTCACCCCTCCACTTT
CASSLEIPGSSYNSPLHF
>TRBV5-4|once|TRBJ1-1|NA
TGTGCCAGCAGCTTGAAAGACAGGCCCACTGAAGCTTTCTTT
CASSLKDRPTEAFF
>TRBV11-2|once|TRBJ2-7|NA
TGTGCCAGCACTACTAGCTCCTACGAGCAGTACTTC
CASTTSSYEQYF
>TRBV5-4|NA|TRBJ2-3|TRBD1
TGTGCCAGCAGCTTGGGTATTTGGACAGGGGGCACAGATACGCAGTATTTT
CASSLGIWTGGTDTQYF
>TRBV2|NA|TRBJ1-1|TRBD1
TGTGCCAGCAGTGGGGACAGTATAACAGAAGCTTTCTTT
CASSGDSITEAFF
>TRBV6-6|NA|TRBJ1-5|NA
TGTGCCAGCAGTTACGACGGGGATCAGCCCCAGCATTTT
CASSYDGDQPQHF
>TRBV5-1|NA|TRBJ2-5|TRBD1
TGCGCCAGCAGCTGGGGACAGAGTAGGTACCAAGAGACCCAGTACTTC
CASSWGQSRYQETQYF
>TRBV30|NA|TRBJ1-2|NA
TGTGCCTGGAGTGGGGGGGAGTATGGCTACACCTTC
CAWSGGEYGYTF
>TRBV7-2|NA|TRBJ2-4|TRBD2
TGTGCCAGCAGCGCAGGGACTAGCGGACCCGGGGGGAACATTCAGTACTTC
CASSAGTSGPGGNIQYF
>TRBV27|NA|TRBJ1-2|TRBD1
TGTGCCAGCAGTGAACAGGGGGCGGGTGGCTACACCTTC
CASSEQGAGGYTF
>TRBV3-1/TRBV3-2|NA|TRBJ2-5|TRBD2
TGTGCCAGCGGGGATAGCGGGCGAGAGACCCAGTACTTC
CASGDSGRETQYF
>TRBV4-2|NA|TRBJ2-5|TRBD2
TGTGCCAGCAGCCAAATAGCGGGGGGTTTTTTGGCCCAGTACTTC
CASSQIAGGFLAQYF
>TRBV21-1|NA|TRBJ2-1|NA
TGTGCCAGCAGCAAAGGCGGGGGGCGACGTTACAATGAGCAGTTCTTC
CASSKGGGRRYNEQFF
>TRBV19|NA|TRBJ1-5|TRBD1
TGTGCCAGTAGGCCGACGGGACAGGGTAATCAGCCCCAGCATTTT
CASRPTGQGNQPQHF
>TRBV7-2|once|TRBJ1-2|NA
TGTGCCAGCAGCTTAGCCCCCCCTCGGAGCAATGGCTACACCTTC
CASSLAPPRSNGYTF
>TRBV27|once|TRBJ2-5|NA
TGTGCCAGCAGTCGTCCGGGGGTCGAGGAGACCCAGTACTTC
CASSRPGVEETQYF
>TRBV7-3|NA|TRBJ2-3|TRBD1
TGTGCCAGCAGCTTAGGGACAGCAGCAGATACGCAGTATTTT
CASSLGTAADTQYF
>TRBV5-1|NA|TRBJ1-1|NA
TGCGCCAGCAGCCCAAAGATTGTAGAGAACACTGAAGCTTTCTTT
CASSPKIVENTEAFF
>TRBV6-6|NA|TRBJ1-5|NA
TGTGCCAGCAGTTACGCAGGGTTGAATCAGCCCCAGCATTTT
CASSYAGLNQPQHF
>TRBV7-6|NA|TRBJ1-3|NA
TGTGCCAGCAGCTTAAATAGGGGTGGGTCCCCTGGAAACACCATATATTTT
CASSLNRGGSPGNTIYF
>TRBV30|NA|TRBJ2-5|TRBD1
TGTGCCTGGAACCATGACAGGGCGACCGAGACCCAGTACTTC
CAWNHDRATETQYF
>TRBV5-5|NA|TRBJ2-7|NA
TGTGCCAGCAGCCCCTCGGGACACTCGGACTACGAGCAGTACTTC
CASSPSGHSDYEQYF
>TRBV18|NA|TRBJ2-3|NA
TGTGCCAGCTCACCACTCGTAGGGGGTAGCACAGATACGCAGTATTTT
CASSPLVGGSTDTQYF
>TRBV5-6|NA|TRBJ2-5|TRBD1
TGTGCCAGCAGCTCCGCCGGGACAGGGTACGAGACCCAGTACTTC
CASSSAGTGYETQYF
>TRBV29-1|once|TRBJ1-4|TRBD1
TGCAGCGTTGGGGGACAGGGAAGGAATGAAAAACTGTTTTTT
CSVGGQGRNEKLFF
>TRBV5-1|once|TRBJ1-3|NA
TGCGCCAGCACCGACAGCTTTTACTCTGGAAACACCATATATTTT
CASTDSFYSGNTIYF
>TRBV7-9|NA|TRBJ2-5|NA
TGTGCCAGCAGCCCAGCAGGAGAGACCCAGTACTTC
CASSPAGETQYF
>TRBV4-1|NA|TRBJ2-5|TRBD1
TGCGCCAGCAGCCTACAGGGGACGATGGGAGAGACCCAGTACTTC
CASSLQGTMGETQYF
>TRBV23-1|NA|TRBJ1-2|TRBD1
TGCGCCAGCAGTCATCCGCGTGCGCCTACCGGGACAGCTAAATTTTATGGCTACACCTTC
CASSHPRAPTGTAKFYGYTF
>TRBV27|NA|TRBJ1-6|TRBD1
TGTGCCAGCAGTTTAGTATCCCCGGGACAGGGTTACGATTCACCCCTCCACTTT
CASSLVSPGQGYDSPLHF
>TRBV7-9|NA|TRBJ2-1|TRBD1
TGTGCCAGCAGCCCACCGACAGGGGCTTCCTACAATGAGCAGTTCTTC
CASSPPTGASYNEQFF
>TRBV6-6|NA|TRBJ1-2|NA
TGTGCCAGCAGTTACAGTCGGGGACAAGATAGCTACACCTTC
CASSYSRGQDSYTF
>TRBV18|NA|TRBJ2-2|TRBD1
TGTGCCAGCTCACCACGACAGGGAGTAAACACCGGGGAGCTGTTTTTT
CASSPRQGVNTGELFF
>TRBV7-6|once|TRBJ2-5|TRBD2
TGTGCCAGCAGGGAGGAGCGCGGGGGGCCGTTAGAGACCCAGTACTTC
CASREERGGPLETQYF
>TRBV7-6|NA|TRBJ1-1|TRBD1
TGTGCCAGCAGCTTAGTAGGACTTAGGGGGCTGAACACTGAAGCTTTCTTT
CASSLVGLRGLNTEAFF
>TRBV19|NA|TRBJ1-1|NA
TGTGCCAGTAGTTATGGCAGGTTGAACACTGAAGCTTTCTTT
CASSYGRLNTEAFF
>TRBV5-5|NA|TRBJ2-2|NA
TGTGCCAGCAGCTTGGCTCGGGGTTCCAACACCGGGGAGCTGTTTTTT
CASSLARGSNTGELFF
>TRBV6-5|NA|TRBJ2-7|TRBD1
TGTGCCAGCAGCGCTGCCGGCAGGGGGCCAGAGGAGCAGTACTTC
CASSAAGRGPEEQYF
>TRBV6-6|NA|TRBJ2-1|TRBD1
TGTGCCAGCAGGTCCGGGACAGGTCCTTACAATGAGCAGTTCTTC
CASRSGTGPYNEQFF
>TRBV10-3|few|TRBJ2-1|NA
TGTGCCATCAGTGAACCCAGGGAGGTGGGAGGTGAGCAGTTCTTC
CAISEPREVGGEQFF